The entry below gives a single TCR beta chain sequence along with its context. Its antigen is not known. The data stem from a study of cytomegalovirus exposure and HLA in healthy donors. General observations from the study: Subsequent analysis of the 120 or so validation repertoires found a tendency for first-cohort TCR clusters to co-occur. The listing of roughly 160 TCR beta chains classed them as cytomegalovirus-associated.

Germline V CDR1 and CDR2: SGHRS, YFSETQ. The CDR3 spans 16 residues. Trimming cost V 0 bases and J 2 bases; bases outside gene matches: 6. The donors were in the approximately 130-subject validation cohort; that cohort was separate from the roughly 730-subject first cohort. Measured with immunoSEQ multiplex PCR; TCRdb has only the in-frame clones, and not every one. The sample gives approximately 60,000 clones, 85% to 95% of which show up once; under 6.5% is in the top ten. The sequencing sample was made of PBMCs. The TCR sequence derives from a woman under 30 in good health and CMV-seronegative. V is TRBV5-1 and J is TRBJ2-5; 8 bases agree with TRBD2. This chain's CDR3 is CASSLGGTRAQETQYF. CDR3 coding DNA: TGCGCCAGCAGCTTGGGCGGGACTAGGGCACAAGAGACCCAGTACTTC.